The clone carrying this TCR beta chain has a single count. The PCR ran on 60 Vbeta and 13 Jbeta primers. Sequencing was performed with immunoSEQ multiplex PCR; in TCRdb, only in-frame clones are kept and a portion is missing. The repertoire holds tens of thousands of clones, with 65% to 80% as singletons. The source of the sample is a study of cytomegalovirus exposure and HLA in healthy donors. Germline V gene sequence: CDR1 SGHVS, CDR2 FNYEAQ. This CDR3 is 15 amino acids long. The V end lost 4 bases, the J end lost 1 base, and 13 bases lay between the germline ends. The material sequenced was PBMCs. This clonotype originated in a man aged 35-49 years in good health and CMV-seropositive. The rearrangement joins TRBV7-6 to TRBJ1-1; maybe TRBD1 (5 bases). CDR3 nucleotides: TGTGCCAGCAGCTCCGGGGGAACAGGGAACACTGAAGCTTTCTTT. This codes for CASSSGGTGNTEAFF.